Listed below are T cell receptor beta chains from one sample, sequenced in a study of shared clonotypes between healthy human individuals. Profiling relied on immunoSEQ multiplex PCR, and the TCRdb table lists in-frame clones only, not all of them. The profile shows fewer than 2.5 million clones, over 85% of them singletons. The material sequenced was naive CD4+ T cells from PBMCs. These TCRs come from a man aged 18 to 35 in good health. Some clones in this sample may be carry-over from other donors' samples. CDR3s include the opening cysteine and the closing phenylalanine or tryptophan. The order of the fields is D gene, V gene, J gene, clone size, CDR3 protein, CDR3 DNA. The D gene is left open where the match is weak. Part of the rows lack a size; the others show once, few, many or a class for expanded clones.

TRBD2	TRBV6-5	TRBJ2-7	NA	CASSYSLLAGVYEQYF	TGTGCCAGCAGTTACTCTCTCCTAGCGGGCGTCTACGAGCAGTACTTC
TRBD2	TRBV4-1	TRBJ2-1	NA	CASSQRLAGGGEQFF	TGCGCCAGCAGCCAGAGACTAGCGGGAGGGGGGGAGCAGTTCTTC
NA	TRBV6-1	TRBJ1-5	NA	CASSVGGGNQPQHF	TGTGCCAGCAGTGTCGGGGGGGGCAATCAGCCCCAGCATTTT
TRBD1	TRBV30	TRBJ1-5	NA	CAWSNRGRGRNQPQHF	TGTGCCTGGAGTAACAGGGGCCGGGGTAGAAATCAGCCCCAGCATTTT
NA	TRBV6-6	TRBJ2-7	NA	CASMNPYEQYF	TGTGCCAGCATGAATCCCTACGAGCAGTACTTC
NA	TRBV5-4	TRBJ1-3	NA	CASSADGRNTIYF	TGTGCCAGCAGCGCGGACGGTCGAAACACCATATATTTT
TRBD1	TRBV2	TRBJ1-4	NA	CASSGTGVREKLFF	TGTGCCAGCAGTGGGACAGGGGTACGGGAAAAACTGTTTTTT
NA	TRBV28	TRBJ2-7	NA	CASSLSGRSGQYF	TGTGCCAGCAGTCTAAGCGGACGTTCAGGGCAGTACTTC
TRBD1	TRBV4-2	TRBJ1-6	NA	CASSQEGDRLNSPLHF	TGTGCCAGCAGCCAAGAGGGGGACAGACTAAATTCACCCCTCCACTTT
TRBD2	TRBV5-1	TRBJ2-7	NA	CASSSRPGAGTSGRGQYF	TGCGCCAGCAGCTCAAGACCTGGGGCCGGGACTAGCGGGAGGGGGCAGTACTTC
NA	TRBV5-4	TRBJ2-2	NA	CASSLQGWGGELFF	TGTGCCAGCAGCTTGCAGGGATGGGGCGGGGAGCTGTTTTTT
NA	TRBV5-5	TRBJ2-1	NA	CASRPAGGRLFNNEQFF	TGTGCCAGCAGGCCGGCAGGGGGGCGCCTCTTTAACAATGAGCAGTTCTTC
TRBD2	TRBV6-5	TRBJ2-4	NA	CASSYSPRGGNIQYF	TGTGCCAGCAGTTACTCCCCCCGGGGGGGAAACATTCAGTACTTC
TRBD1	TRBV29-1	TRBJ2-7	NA	CSVRDRGYSYEQYF	TGCAGCGTTCGCGACAGGGGATACTCCTACGAGCAGTACTTC
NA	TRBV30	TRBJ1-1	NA	CAWSPGREAFF	TGTGCCTGGAGTCCCGGGCGTGAAGCTTTCTTT
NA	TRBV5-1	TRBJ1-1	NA	CASSSYAGLDTEAFF	TGCGCCAGCAGCTCCTATGCAGGTCTCGACACTGAAGCTTTCTTT
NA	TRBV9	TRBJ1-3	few	CASSVDPGPSSGNTIYF	TGTGCCAGCAGCGTAGACCCAGGGCCCAGCTCTGGAAACACCATATATTTT
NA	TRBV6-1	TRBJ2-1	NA	CASSEAQIAQSSYNEQFF	TGTGCCAGCAGTGAAGCGCAGATCGCCCAGAGCTCCTACAATGAGCAGTTCTTC
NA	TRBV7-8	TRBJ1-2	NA	CASSLGPGYGYTF	TGTGCCAGCAGCTTAGGCCCCGGCTATGGCTACACCTTC
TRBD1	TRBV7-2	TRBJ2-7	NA	CASSLGQHRYEQYF	TGTGCCAGCAGCTTGGGACAGCACCGCTACGAGCAGTACTTC